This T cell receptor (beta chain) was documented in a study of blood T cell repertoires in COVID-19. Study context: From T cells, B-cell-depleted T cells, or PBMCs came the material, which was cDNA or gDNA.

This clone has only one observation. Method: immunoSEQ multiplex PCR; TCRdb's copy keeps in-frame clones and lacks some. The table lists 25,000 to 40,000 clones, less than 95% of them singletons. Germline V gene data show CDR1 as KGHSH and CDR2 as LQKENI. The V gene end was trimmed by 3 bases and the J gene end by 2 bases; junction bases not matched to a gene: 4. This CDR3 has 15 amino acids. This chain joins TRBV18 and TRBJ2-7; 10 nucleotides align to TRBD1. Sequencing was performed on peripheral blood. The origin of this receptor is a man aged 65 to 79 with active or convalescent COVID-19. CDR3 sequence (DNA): TGTGCCAGCTCACCGGGACAGGGGCGTACCTACGAGCAGTACTTC. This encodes CASSPGQGRTYEQYF.